The clone carrying this TCR beta chain was observed many times. Antigen unknown. Germline loops: CDR1 SGHVS, CDR2 FNYEAQ. The CDR3 consists of 14 residues. V shed 2 bases and J shed 0 bases, with 4 bases lying between them. MiXCR, run by TCRdb on the multiplex PCR reads, gives a single entry per CDR3 protein. The table shows roughly 130,000 distinct CDR3 sequences, with nearly 20% occurring only once. These data originate in a study of breast tumors, draining lymph nodes, adjacent tissues. Findings of the study overall: Tumor repertoires ranked between lymph nodes and nontumor tissue in diversity, with V and J gene preferences. Data fit most tumor T cells coming from lymph node, expanding in tumor. That most tumor T cells come from lymph nodes remained unproven. Luminal-like breast cancer showed significantly greater tumor-nontumor repertoire similarity than basal-like breast cancer did.

Breast cancer patients provided tissue from their axillary draining lymph nodes. The TCR was taken from a female donor with breast cancer. Some clones in this sample may be carry-over from other donors' samples. This chain joins TRBV7-6 and TRBJ2-2; no clear D. Sequenced input: axillary lymph node tissue. CDR3 nucleotides: TGTGCCAGCAGCTTATCCCCGAACACCGGGGAGCTGTTTTTT. It specifies CASSLSPNTGELFF.